A single sample gave rise to the 31 T cell receptor beta chains below, sequenced in a study of T cell responses to AZD1222 COVID-19 vaccine. Data came from immunoSEQ multiplex PCR; TCRdb stores just in-frame clones and leaves some out. The sample lists approximately 130,000 clones; approximately 93% were seen once. The sequencing here drew on peripheral blood, taken on day 0 of AZD1222 vaccination. Receptors were obtained from an adult in good health.

This sequence joins TRBV29-1 and TRBJ2-3, with D perhaps given as TRBD1 or TRBD2 (5 bases each). Germline V CDR1 and CDR2: SQVTM, ANQGSEA. V was cut by 6 bases and J by 6 bases, with 10 bases left in between. The CDR3 contains 11 residues. CDR3 in DNA: TGCAGCGTCCACGAGGGGGATACGCAGTATTTT. This codes for CSVHEGDTQYF.

The chain carries TRBV29-1 and TRBJ2-5, with 9 bases fitting TRBD2. The V segment lost 2 bases and the J segment 2 bases; nucleotides outside the gene matches: 6. The CDR3 runs 15 residues. Per the germline V gene, CDR1 is SQVTM and CDR2 is ANQGSEA. The chain's CDR3 is CSVEQGLASQETQYF. DNA for the CDR3: TGCAGCGTTGAACAAGGACTAGCGTCACAAGAGACCCAGTACTTC.

The CDR3 here is CASSPGLDSPLHF. DNA of the CDR3: TGTGCCAGCTCACCAGGGCTGGATTCACCCCTCCACTTT. The chain recombines TRBV18 with TRBJ1-6; D not certain. Trimming removed 2 bases from V and 8 bases from J, with 7 bases in between. This CDR3 contains 13 residues. Germline loops: CDR1 KGHSH, CDR2 LQKENI.

The J gene is TRBJ2-1, the V gene TRBV7-9; a weak D match, TRBD2 (6 bases). The CDR3 covers 14 residues. Germline values: CDR1 SEHNR, CDR2 FQNEAQ (reference sequence). V shed 4 bases and J shed 5 bases, with 12 bases lying between them. In nucleotides, the CDR3 is TGTGCCAGCAGCTCCGTAGCGGCTAACAATGAGCAGTTCTTC. Translating it yields CASSSVAANNEQFF.

The chain is built from TRBV11-2 and TRBJ1-1; weak D call: TRBD1 (5 bases). CDR1 and CDR2 from the germline V gene are SGHAT and FQNNGV. The CDR3 covers 14 residues. Trimming cost V 1 base and J 2 bases, with 8 bases left between them. CDR3 residues: CASSLAGPNTEAFF. The CDR3 DNA reads as TGTGCCAGCAGCTTAGCAGGGCCAAACACTGAAGCTTTCTTT.

The gene calls are TRBV9 and TRBJ1-6; weak D call: TRBD1 (6 bases). V was cut by 0 bases and J by 13 bases, with 17 bases left in between. Per germline, CDR1 SGDLS and CDR2 YYNGEE. This CDR3 contains 15 residues. CDR3 DNA: TGTGCCAGCAGCGTAGAAGTCGACAGGCACGGTCCCCTCCACTTT. Protein sequence: CASSVEVDRHGPLHF. Drawing the rest from reference TRBV9 and TRBJ1-6, the complete variable domain is DSGVTQTPKHLITATGQRVTLRCSPRSGDLSVYWYQQSLDQGLQFLIQYYNGEERAKGNILERFSAQQFPDLHSELNLSSLELGDSALYFCASSVEVDRHGPLHFGNGTRLTVT.

V and J are TRBV5-4 and TRBJ1-1; no clear D gene. The CDR3 totals 13 residues. CDR1 and CDR2 (germline): SGHNT, YYREEE (reference sequence). With 6 bases removed from V and 6 bases from J, the gap between germline ends came to 15 bases. CDR3 DNA: TGTGCCAGCACCTCGGTGGGGAGACCTGAAGCTTTCTTT. The encoded protein is CASTSVGRPEAFF.

The gene calls are TRBV15 and TRBJ2-7; D gene uncertain. Germline-derived CDR1 and CDR2 are LNHNV and YYDKDF (reference sequence). The CDR3 length is 14 residues. V was shortened by 0 bases and J by 2 bases, with 8 bases between the two germline ends. The CDR3 reads CATSRDGTAYEQYF. The CDR3 bases are TGTGCCACCAGCAGAGATGGTACAGCCTACGAGCAGTACTTC.

This clone occurred a few times. The J gene is TRBJ2-2, the V gene TRBV6-2 or TRBV6-3, with D unresolved. CDR1 MNHEY and CDR2 SVGEGT come from the germline V gene. Trimming removed 6 bases from V and 7 bases from J, with 15 bases in between. The CDR3 totals 14 residues. DNA for the CDR3: TGTGCCAGCAGCCGGACGGAGATGGACGGGGAGCTGTTTTTT. Translated, it gives CASSRTEMDGELFF.

The J gene is TRBJ2-5, the V gene TRBV4-3; D may be TRBD2 (6 bases). V lost 6 bases and J 1 base, leaving 15 bases between the germline ends. CDR1 and CDR2 from the germline V gene are LGHNA and YSLEER. The CDR3 sequence is 15 residues long. CDR3 protein: CASSLNVGGQETQYF. Written as DNA, the CDR3 is TGCGCCAGCAGTCTCAACGTCGGGGGCCAAGAGACCCAGTACTTC.

This clone is a singleton in its sample. V usage is TRBV5-8 and J usage is TRBJ2-2; D unresolved. The CDR3 totals 16 residues. V lost 3 bases and J 4 bases, leaving 16 bases between the germline ends. Germline V gives CDR1 SGHTS, CDR2 YDEGEE. The CDR3 reads CASSYSRVMSTGELFF. The CDR3, as DNA: TGTGCCAGCAGCTACTCCAGAGTTATGAGCACCGGGGAGCTGTTTTTT. Full variable domain (rest looked up from reference TRBV5-8 and TRBJ2-2): EAGVTQSPTHLIKTRGQQATLRCSPISGHTSVYWYQQALGLGLQFLLWYDEGEERNRGNFPPRFSGRQFPNYSSELNVNALELEDSALYLCASSYSRVMSTGELFFGEGSRLTVL.

The V gene is TRBV5-4, the J gene TRBJ2-1; D not certain. Trimming pared 3 bases from V and 13 bases from J, leaving 11 bases between. Per the germline V gene, CDR1 is SGHNT and CDR2 is YYREEE (reference sequence). The CDR3 runs 11 residues. The chain's CDR3 is CASSSLSDQFF. The CDR3 DNA reads as TGTGCCAGCAGCTCTCTATCGGATCAGTTCTTC. The full variable domain, completed using reference TRBV5-4 and TRBJ2-1, is ETGVTQSPTHLIKTRGQQVTLRCSSQSGHNTVSWYQQALGQGPQFIFQYYREEENGRGNFPPRFSGLQFPNYSSELNVNALELDDSALYLCASSSLSDQFFGPGTRLTVL.

The genes are TRBV7-3 and TRBJ2-2, with D possibly being TRBD1 or TRBD2 (5 bases each). The CDR3 has 13 residues. Trimming removed 5 bases from V and 6 bases from J, with 10 bases in between. The germline CDR1 and CDR2 sequences are SGHTA and FQGTGA. The CDR3 sequence is CASSTLGAGELFF. Here the CDR3 DNA reads TGTGCCAGCAGCACCCTGGGGGCCGGGGAGCTGTTTTTT.

The CDR3 loop reads CASSISRTGTGGNSPLHF. The CDR3, as DNA: TGTGCCAGTAGTATTTCCCGGACAGGGACGGGCGGCAATTCACCCCTCCACTTT. The genes are TRBV19 and TRBJ1-6; TRBD1 matches at 8 bases. Germline trimming cut 3 bases from V and 7 bases from J; bases unmatched to any gene: 14. The CDR3 contains 18 residues. From germline, CDR1 is LNHDA and CDR2 SQIVND (reference sequence).

The CDR3 is CASSLWGLDNSPLHF. In nucleotides, the CDR3 is TGTGCCAGCAGCTTGTGGGGGCTCGATAATTCACCCCTCCACTTT. This chain links TRBV5-6 with TRBJ1-6, with D tentatively TRBD1 (6 bases). Germline V gives CDR1 SGHDT, CDR2 YYEEEE. The V and J ends lost 1 base and 5 bases respectively, with 10 bases between them. The CDR3 extends over 15 amino acids. Drawing the rest from reference TRBV5-6 and TRBJ1-6, the complete variable domain is DAGVTQSPTHLIKTRGQQVTLRCSPKSGHDTVSWYQQALGQGPQFIFQYYEEEERQRGNFPDRFSGHQFPNYSSELNVNALLLGDSALYLCASSLWGLDNSPLHFGNGTRLTVT.

V usage is TRBV15 and J usage is TRBJ1-2; D not resolved. Per germline, CDR1 LNHNV and CDR2 YYDKDF (reference sequence). Trimming shortened V by 2 bases and J by 4 bases, and 17 bases separated the two germline ends. There are 16 residues in the CDR3. The CDR3 is CATSRNRWPGFYGYTF. As DNA, the CDR3 is TGTGCCACCAGCAGAAATAGATGGCCGGGCTTCTATGGCTACACCTTC.

The CDR3 sequence is CASSPGSGDYQETQYF. The CDR3 DNA sequence: TGTGCCAGCAGTCCTGGCAGCGGGGACTACCAAGAGACCCAGTACTTC. The chain couples TRBV2 to TRBJ2-5; 7 nucleotides match TRBD2. With 5 bases clipped from V and 0 bases from J, the junction kept 9 bases outside the gene matches. Germline values: CDR1 SNHLY, CDR2 FYNNEI. The CDR3 has 16 residues.

The chain combines TRBV10-2 with TRBJ2-1; D remains unclear. Per germline, CDR1 WSHSY and CDR2 SAAADI. V gave up 5 bases and J gave up 9 bases, with 8 bases separating them. The CDR3 spans 11 residues. For the CDR3, the DNA is TGCGCCAGCAGTCGAGTGGGTGAGCAGTTCTTC. This codes for CASSRVGEQFF.

CDR3: CASSNEHETTMGQPQHF. CDR3 coding DNA: TGTGCCAGCAGCAATGAACACGAAACAACGATGGGTCAGCCCCAGCATTTT. The chain uses TRBV21-1 and TRBJ1-5. TRBV21-1 is an annotated pseudogene. This CDR3 is built from 17 residues.

The chain links TRBV7-9 to TRBJ2-4; 10 bases match TRBD1. The V and J ends lost 5 bases and 2 bases, in that order; junction bases with no gene match: 9. CDR1 is SEHNR, CDR2 FQNEAQ, per germline (reference sequence). The CDR3 is made up of 17 amino acids. For the CDR3, the DNA is TGTGCCAGCAGCCCCAGACAGGGGGCGATTACCAAAAACATTCAGTACTTC. Residues: CASSPRQGAITKNIQYF.

V gene TRBV7-2 combines with J gene TRBJ1-3, with 8 nucleotides matching TRBD1. This CDR3 contains 14 residues. The trim removed 5 bases at V and 4 bases at J, leaving 4 bases unmatched. CDR1 and CDR2 from the germline V gene are SGHTA and FQGNSA. The CDR3, as DNA: TGTGCCAGCAGCCCCCAGGGGGCGGGAAACACCATATATTTT. This codes for CASSPQGAGNTIYF.

In regard to this clone: A junction end diverges from the germline sequence, so it may reflect a read error. The sample carries other DNA sequences with the same CDR3. The CDR3 nucleotides read TGTGCCAGCAGCCCCAAACATTCGGGACCGACGAACACTGAGGCTTTCTTT. It is translated as CASSPKHSGPTNTEAFF. The rearrangement links TRBV9 to TRBJ1-1; D is perhaps TRBD1 (5 bases). Germline V lookup: CDR1 SGDLS, CDR2 YYNGEE. The CDR3 has 17 residues.

V is TRBV28 and J is TRBJ2-3; maybe TRBD1 (5 bases). Germline V gene sequence: CDR1 MDHEN, CDR2 SYDVKM. V lost 4 bases to trimming and J lost 5 bases, with 10 bases between them. The CDR3 runs 13 residues. The CDR3 region is CASSSPDRDTQYF. For the CDR3, the DNA is TGTGCCAGCAGTTCCCCCGACAGAGATACGCAGTATTTT.

The CDR3 nucleotides are TGTGCCAGCAGCCCCAGACAGGCCGGGGAGCTGTTTTTT. It yields the protein CASSPRQAGELFF. The J gene is TRBJ2-2, the V gene TRBV9, with D possibly TRBD1 on 6 matching bases. Germline CDR1 SGDLS, CDR2 YYNGEE. The CDR3 has 13 residues. V was clipped by 4 bases and J by 6 bases, with 10 bases between them.

The chain is built from TRBV18 and TRBJ2-7, with 11 bases aligning to TRBD1. CDR1 and CDR2 from the germline V gene are KGHSH and LQKENI. V lost 6 bases, J lost 7 bases, and 5 bases stayed unmatched. The CDR3 covers 13 residues. The chain's CDR3 is CASSDGTGGEQYF. CDR3 bases: TGTGCCAGCTCGGACGGGACAGGGGGAGAGCAGTACTTC.

The rearrangement links TRBV7-9 to TRBJ1-1, with 9 bases aligning to TRBD1. Unmatched junction bases numbered 4, after V lost 6 bases and J lost 2 bases. Germline assignment: CDR1 SEHNR and CDR2 FQNEAQ (reference sequence). This CDR3 spans 14 amino acids. The DNA of the CDR3 is TGTGCCAGCAGGCCTACAGGGGGCAACACTGAAGCTTTCTTT. Translated, it gives CASRPTGGNTEAFF.

The rearrangement uses TRBV1 and TRBJ1-1; the DNA was not compared with TRBD1, the D call given in the table. TRBV1 is annotated as a pseudogene. This CDR3 has 15 residues. The CDR3 here is CTSSPRTGLNTEAFF. The CDR3 nucleotides read TGCACCAGCAGCCCAAGGACAGGGTTGAACACTGAAGCTTTCTTT.

The V gene is TRBV9, the J gene TRBJ2-1, with 7 positions matching TRBD1. Per the germline V gene, CDR1 is SGDLS and CDR2 is YYNGEE. Trimming cost V 4 bases and J 7 bases; bases outside gene matches: 8. There are 14 residues in the CDR3. Written as DNA, the CDR3 is TGTGCCAGCAGCCCCTCGGGACAGCCAAATGAGCAGTTCTTC. Translation: CASSPSGQPNEQFF. The whole variable domain, filled in from reference TRBV9 and TRBJ2-1, reads DSGVTQTPKHLITATGQRVTLRCSPRSGDLSVYWYQQSLDQGLQFLIQYYNGEERAKGNILERFSAQQFPDLHSELNLSSLELGDSALYFCASSPSGQPNEQFFGPGTRLTVL.

This clone was seen just once. The chain joins TRBV5-1 to TRBJ1-2; a possible D gene is TRBD1 (5 bases). The CDR3 is 12 amino acids. Germline lookup yields CDR1 SGHRS and CDR2 YFSETQ. V gave up 1 base and J gave up 8 bases, with 9 bases separating them. The CDR3: CASSLNGGGYTF. CDR3 nucleotide sequence: TGCGCCAGCAGCTTGAATGGGGGAGGCTACACCTTC.

This clone has only a few counts. V usage is TRBV2 and J usage is TRBJ1-6; 11 bases match TRBD1. This CDR3 region has 13 residues. Germline CDR1 and CDR2: SNHLY and FYNNEI. J lost 11 bases, V lost 8 bases, and 5 bases had no gene match. The CDR3 nucleotides are TGTGCCAGCGGACAGGGGGCGAGGACACCCCTCCACTTT. It translates to CASGQGARTPLHF.

V gene TRBV5-1 combines with J gene TRBJ2-5; 8 nucleotides match TRBD1. V shed 0 bases and J 3 bases; nucleotides not matched to a gene: 4. The length of the CDR3 is 15 residues. Germline CDR1 and CDR2: SGHRS and YFSETQ. The CDR3, as DNA: TGCGCCAGCAGCTTGGGACAGGGGTGGGAAGAGACCCAGTACTTC. It translates to CASSLGQGWEETQYF.